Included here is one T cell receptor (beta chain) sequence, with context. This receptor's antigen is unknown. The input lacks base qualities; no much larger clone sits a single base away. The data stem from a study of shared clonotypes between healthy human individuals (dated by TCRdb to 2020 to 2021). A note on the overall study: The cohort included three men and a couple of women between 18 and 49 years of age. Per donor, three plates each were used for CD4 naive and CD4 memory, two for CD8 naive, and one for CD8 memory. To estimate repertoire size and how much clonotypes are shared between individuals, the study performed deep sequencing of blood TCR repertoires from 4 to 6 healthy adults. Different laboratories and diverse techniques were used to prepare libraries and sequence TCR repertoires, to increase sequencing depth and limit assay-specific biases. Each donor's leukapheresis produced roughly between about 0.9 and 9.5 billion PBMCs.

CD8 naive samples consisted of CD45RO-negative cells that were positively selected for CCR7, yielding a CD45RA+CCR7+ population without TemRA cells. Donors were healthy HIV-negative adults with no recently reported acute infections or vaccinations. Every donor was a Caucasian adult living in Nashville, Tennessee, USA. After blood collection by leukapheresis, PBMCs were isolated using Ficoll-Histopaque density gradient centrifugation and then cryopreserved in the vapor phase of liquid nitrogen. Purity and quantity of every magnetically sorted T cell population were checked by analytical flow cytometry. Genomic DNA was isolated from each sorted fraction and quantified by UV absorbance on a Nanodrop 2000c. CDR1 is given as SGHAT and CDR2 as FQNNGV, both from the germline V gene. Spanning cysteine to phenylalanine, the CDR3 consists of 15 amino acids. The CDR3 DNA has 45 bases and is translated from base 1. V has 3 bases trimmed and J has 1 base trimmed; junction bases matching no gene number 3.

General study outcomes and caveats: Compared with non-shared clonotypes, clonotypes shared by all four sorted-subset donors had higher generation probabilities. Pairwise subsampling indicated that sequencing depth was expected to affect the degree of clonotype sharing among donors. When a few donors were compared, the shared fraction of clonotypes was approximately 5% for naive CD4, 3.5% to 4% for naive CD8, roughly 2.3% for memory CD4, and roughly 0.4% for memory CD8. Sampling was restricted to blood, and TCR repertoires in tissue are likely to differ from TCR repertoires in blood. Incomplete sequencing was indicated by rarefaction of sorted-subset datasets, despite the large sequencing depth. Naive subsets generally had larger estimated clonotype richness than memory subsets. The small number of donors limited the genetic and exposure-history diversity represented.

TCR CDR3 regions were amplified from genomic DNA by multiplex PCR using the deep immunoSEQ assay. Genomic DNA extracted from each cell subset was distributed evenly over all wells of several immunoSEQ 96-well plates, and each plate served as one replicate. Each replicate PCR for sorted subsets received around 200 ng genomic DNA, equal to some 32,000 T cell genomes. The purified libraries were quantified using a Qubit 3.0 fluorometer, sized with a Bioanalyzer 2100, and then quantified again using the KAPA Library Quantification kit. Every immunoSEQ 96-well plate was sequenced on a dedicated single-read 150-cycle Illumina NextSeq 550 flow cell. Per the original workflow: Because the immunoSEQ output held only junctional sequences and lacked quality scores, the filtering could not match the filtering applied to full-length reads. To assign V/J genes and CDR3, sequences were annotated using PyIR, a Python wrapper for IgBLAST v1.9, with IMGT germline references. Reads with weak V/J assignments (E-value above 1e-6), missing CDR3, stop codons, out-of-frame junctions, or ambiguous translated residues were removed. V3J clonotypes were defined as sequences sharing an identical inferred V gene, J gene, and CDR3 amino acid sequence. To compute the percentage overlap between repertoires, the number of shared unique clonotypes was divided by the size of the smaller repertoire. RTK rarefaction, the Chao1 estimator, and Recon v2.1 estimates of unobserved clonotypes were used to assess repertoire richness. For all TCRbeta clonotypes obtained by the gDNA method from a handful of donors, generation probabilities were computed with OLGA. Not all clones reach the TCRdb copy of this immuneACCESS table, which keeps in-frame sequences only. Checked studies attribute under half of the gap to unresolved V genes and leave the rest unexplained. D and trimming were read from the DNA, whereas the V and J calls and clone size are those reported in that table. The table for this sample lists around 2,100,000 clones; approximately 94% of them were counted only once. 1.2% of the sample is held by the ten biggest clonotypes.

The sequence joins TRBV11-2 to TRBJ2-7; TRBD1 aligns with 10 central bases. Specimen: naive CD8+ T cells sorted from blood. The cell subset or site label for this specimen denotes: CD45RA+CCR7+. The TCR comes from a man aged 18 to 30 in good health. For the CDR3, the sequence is CASSFRQGASYEQYF. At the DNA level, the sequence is TGTGCCAGCAGCTTCCGACAGGGGGCTTCCTACGAGCAGTACTTC.